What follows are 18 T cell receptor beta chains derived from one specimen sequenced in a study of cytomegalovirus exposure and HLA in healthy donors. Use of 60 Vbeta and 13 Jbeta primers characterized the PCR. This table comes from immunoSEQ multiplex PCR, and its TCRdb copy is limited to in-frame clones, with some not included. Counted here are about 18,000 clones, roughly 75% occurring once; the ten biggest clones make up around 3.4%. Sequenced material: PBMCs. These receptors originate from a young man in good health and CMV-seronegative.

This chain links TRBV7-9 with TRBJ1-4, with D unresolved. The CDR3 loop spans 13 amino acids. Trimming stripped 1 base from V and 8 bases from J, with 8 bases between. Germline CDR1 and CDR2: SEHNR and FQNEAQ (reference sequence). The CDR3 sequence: CASSLERGEKLFF. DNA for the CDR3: TGTGCCAGCAGCTTAGAGAGAGGAGAAAAACTGTTTTTT.

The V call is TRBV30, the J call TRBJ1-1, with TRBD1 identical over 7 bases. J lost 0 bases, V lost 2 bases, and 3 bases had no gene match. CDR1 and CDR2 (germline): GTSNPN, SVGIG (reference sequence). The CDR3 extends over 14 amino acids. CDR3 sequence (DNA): TGTGCCTGGAGTATGGGACAGATGAACACTGAAGCTTTCTTT. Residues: CAWSMGQMNTEAFF.

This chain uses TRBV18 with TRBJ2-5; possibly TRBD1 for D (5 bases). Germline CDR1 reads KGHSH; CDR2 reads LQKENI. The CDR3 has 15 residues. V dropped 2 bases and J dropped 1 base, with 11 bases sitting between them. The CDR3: CASSPVVTAQETQYF. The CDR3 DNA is TGTGCCAGCTCACCAGTAGTGACAGCCCAAGAGACCCAGTACTTC.

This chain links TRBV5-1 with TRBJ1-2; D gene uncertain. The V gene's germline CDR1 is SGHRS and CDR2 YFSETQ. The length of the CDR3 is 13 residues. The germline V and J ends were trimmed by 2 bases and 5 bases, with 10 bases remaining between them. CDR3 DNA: TGCGCCAGCAGCTTCGGAGCCCATTATGGCTACACCTTC. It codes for CASSFGAHYGYTF.

CDR3 in DNA: TGCAGCGTTGATCTTGGAGGAGGCGAGCAGTACTTC. Translating gives CSVDLGGGEQYF. This chain joins TRBV29-1 and TRBJ2-7; the D gene is possibly TRBD2 (5 bases). The V end lost 3 bases, the J end lost 6 bases, and 12 bases lay between the germline ends. CDR3 size: 12 residues. Germline loops: CDR1 SQVTM, CDR2 ANQGSEA.

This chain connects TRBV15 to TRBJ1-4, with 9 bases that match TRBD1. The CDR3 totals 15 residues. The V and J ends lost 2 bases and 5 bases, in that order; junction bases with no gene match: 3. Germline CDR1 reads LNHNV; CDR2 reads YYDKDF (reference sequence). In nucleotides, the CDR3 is TGTGCCACCAGCAGAACCGGGACAGGGAATGAAAAACTGTTTTTT. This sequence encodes CATSRTGTGNEKLFF.

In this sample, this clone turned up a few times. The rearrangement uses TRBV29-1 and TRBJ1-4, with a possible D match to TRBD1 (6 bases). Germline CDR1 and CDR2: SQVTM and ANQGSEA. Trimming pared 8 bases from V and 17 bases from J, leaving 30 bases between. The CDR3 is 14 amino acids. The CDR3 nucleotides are TGCAGCTTTGTAATTGGGGACACAAAAGAGGGTCGTTTTTTT. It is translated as CSFVIGDTKEGRFF.

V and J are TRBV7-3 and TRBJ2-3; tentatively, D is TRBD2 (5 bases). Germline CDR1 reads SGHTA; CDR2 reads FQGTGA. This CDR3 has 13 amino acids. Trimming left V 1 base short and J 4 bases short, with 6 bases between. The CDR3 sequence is CASSLRTSDTQYF. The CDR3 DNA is TGTGCCAGCAGCTTAAGGACTTCAGATACGCAGTATTTT.

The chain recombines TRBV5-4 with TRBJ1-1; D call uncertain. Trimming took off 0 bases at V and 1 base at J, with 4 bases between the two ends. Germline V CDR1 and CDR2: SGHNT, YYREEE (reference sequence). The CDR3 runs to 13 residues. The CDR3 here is CASSLVSNTEAFF. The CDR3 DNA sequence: TGTGCCAGCAGCTTGGTCTCGAACACTGAAGCTTTCTTT.

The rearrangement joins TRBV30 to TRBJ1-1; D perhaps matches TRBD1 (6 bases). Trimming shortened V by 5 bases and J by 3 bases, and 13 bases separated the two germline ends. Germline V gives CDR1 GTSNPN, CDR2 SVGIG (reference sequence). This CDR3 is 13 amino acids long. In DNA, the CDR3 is TGTGCCTGGGCCACAGGACAGCACACTGAAGCTTTCTTT. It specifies CAWATGQHTEAFF.

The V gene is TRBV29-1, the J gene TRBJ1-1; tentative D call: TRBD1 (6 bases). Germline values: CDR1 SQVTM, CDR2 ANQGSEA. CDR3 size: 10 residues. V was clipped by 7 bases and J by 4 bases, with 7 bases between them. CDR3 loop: CSGDTTEAFF. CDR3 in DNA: TGCAGCGGGGACACCACTGAAGCTTTCTTT.

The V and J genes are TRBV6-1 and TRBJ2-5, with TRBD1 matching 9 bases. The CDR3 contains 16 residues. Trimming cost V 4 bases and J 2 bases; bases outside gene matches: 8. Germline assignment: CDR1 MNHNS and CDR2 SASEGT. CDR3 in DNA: TGTGCCAGCAGTGCCAGGACAGGGGCCCTTCAAGAGACCCAGTACTTC. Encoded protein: CASSARTGALQETQYF.

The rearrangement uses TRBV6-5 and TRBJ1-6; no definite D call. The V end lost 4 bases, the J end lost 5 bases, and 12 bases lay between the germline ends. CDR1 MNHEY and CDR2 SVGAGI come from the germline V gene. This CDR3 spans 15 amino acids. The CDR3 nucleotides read TGTGCCAGCAGTTTGAATCGCCAGAATAATTCACCCCTCCACTTT. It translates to CASSLNRQNNSPLHF.

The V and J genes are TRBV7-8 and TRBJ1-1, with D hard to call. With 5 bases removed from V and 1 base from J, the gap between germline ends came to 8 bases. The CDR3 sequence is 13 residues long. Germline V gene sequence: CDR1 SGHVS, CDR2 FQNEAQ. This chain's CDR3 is CASSRGWNTEAFF. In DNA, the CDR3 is TGTGCCAGCAGCCGAGGTTGGAACACTGAAGCTTTCTTT. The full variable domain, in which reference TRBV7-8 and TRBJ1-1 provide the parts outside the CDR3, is GAGVSQSPRYKVAKRGQDVALRCDPISGHVSLFWYQQALGQGPEFLTYFQNEAQLDKSGLPSDRFFAERPEGSVSTLKIQRTQQEDSAVYLCASSRGWNTEAFFGQGTRLTVV.

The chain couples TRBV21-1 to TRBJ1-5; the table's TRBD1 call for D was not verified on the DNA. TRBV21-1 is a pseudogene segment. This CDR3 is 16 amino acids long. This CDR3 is CASSKCRGLSNQPQHF. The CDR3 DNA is TGTGCCAGCAGCAAATGTAGGGGCCTGAGCAATCAGCCCCAGCATTTT.

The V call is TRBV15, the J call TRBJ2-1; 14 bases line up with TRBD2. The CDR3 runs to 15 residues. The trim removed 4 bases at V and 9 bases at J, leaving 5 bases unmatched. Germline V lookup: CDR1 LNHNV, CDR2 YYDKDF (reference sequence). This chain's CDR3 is CATSKGLAGVGEQFF. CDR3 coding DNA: TGTGCCACCAGCAAGGGACTAGCGGGAGTGGGTGAGCAGTTCTTC.

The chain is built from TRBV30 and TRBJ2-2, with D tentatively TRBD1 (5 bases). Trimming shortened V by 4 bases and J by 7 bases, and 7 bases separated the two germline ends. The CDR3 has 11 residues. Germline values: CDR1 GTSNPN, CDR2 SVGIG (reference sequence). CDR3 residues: CAWKQGGELFF. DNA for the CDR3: TGTGCCTGGAAGCAGGGCGGGGAGCTGTTTTTT. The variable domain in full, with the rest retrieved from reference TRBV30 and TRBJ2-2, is SQTIHQWPATLVQPVGSPLSLECTVEGTSNPNLYWYRQAAGRGLQLLFYSVGIGQISSEVPQNLSASRPQDRQFILSSKKLLLSDSGFYLCAWKQGGELFFGEGSRLTVL.

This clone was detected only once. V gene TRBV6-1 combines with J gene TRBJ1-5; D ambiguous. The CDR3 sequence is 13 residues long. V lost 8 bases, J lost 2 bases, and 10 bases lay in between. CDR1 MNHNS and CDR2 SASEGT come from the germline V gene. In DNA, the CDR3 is TGTGCCAGCGGTACAGCCCGCAATCAGCCCCAGCATTTT. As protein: CASGTARNQPQHF.